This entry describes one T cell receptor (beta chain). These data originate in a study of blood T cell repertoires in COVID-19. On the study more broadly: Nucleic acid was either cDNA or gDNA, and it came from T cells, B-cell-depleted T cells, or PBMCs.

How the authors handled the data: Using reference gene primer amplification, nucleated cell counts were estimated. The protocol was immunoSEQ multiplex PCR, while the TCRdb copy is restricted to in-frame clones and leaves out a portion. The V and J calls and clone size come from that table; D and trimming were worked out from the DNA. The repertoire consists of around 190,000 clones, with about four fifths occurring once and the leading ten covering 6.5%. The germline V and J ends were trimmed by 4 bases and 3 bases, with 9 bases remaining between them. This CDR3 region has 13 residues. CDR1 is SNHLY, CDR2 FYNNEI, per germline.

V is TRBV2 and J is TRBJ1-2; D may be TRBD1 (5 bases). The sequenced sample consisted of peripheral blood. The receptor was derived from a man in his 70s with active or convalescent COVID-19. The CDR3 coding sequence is TGTGCCAGCAGTGGAATAGGGGACTATGGCTACACCTTC. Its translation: CASSGIGDYGYTF.